One sample yielded the 23 T cell receptor beta chains listed below, sequenced in a study of T cell responses to AZD1222 COVID-19 vaccine. Using immunoSEQ multiplex PCR, the repertoire was profiled, and TCRdb retains in-frame clones only, with some absent. The sample includes some 150,000 clones, just over 90% of them seen just once. Specimen: peripheral blood, collected on day 0 of AZD1222 vaccination. The receptor source for this set is an adult in good health.

The rearrangement joins TRBV19 to TRBJ2-7; D tentatively fits TRBD1 or TRBD2 (5 bases each). This CDR3 is built from 13 residues. Germline values: CDR1 LNHDA, CDR2 SQIVND (reference sequence). V lost 3 bases and J 0 bases, leaving 6 bases between the germline ends. CDR3 sequence (DNA): TGTGCCAGTAGTATGGGGGTCTCCTACGAGCAGTACTTC. Its translation: CASSMGVSYEQYF.

In this sample, this clone turned up a few times. The chain joins TRBV21-1 to TRBJ1-6; the table names TRBD1, a call not compared with the DNA. TRBV21-1 is designated a pseudogene. There are 15 residues in the CDR3. The CDR3 coding sequence is TGTGCCAGCAGCAAAAGTCGACAAGATAATTCACCCCTCCACTTT. It yields the protein CASSKSRQDNSPLHF.

This chain joins TRBV19 and TRBJ1-6; D gene ambiguous. From germline, CDR1 is LNHDA and CDR2 SQIVND (reference sequence). V was cut by 6 bases and J by 7 bases, with 10 bases left in between. The CDR3 covers 13 residues. The CDR3 loop reads CASRNSPNSPLHF. As DNA, the CDR3 is TGTGCCAGTAGAAACAGCCCAAATTCACCCCTCCACTTT. The whole variable domain, filled in from reference TRBV19 and TRBJ1-6, reads DGGITQSPKYLFRKEGQNVTLSCEQNLNHDAMYWYRQDPGQGLRLIYYSQIVNDFQKGDIAEGYSVSREKKESFPLTVTSAQKNPTAFYLCASRNSPNSPLHFGNGTRLTVT.

CDR3 sequence: CASGGAEAFF. CDR3 coding DNA: TGTGCCAGCGGCGGGGCTGAAGCTTTCTTT. This sequence joins TRBV6-5 and TRBJ1-1; D gene ambiguous. The CDR3 consists of 10 residues. The germline V gene has CDR1 MNHEY and CDR2 SVGAGI. Trimming took off 8 bases at V and 6 bases at J, with 7 bases between the two ends.

A few counts support this clone. The chain is built from TRBV7-2 and TRBJ2-7; D tentatively fits TRBD1 or TRBD2 (7 bases each). The CDR3 length is 14 residues. V lost 4 bases and J lost 4, with 14 bases in between. CDR1 and CDR2 from the germline V gene are SGHTA and FQGNSA. CDR3 amino acids: CASSWSRGGYEQYF. DNA of the CDR3: TGTGCCAGCAGCTGGAGCAGGGGGGGGTACGAGCAGTACTTC.

V usage is TRBV9 and J usage is TRBJ2-5, with D possibly being TRBD1 (5 bases). The CDR3 has 15 amino acids. Trimming pared 4 bases from V and 7 bases from J, leaving 20 bases between. Looked up from germline, CDR1 is SGDLS and CDR2 is YYNGEE. CDR3 coding DNA: TGTGCCAGCAGCTTCCGGACACCAGGGTTGGGGACCCAGTACTTC. Protein sequence: CASSFRTPGLGTQYF.

This rearrangement joins TRBV24-1 to TRBJ1-1, with TRBD1 matching over 9 bases. V dropped 8 bases and J dropped 5; count of bases not matched to a gene: 5. In germline, CDR1 is KGHDR, CDR2 SFDVKD. CDR3 length: 13 residues. The CDR3 spells CATKDRGGTEAFF. CDR3 DNA: TGTGCCACCAAAGACAGGGGGGGAACTGAAGCTTTCTTT.

This chain connects TRBV5-6 to TRBJ1-5; 9 bases map to TRBD1. This CDR3 region has 16 residues. The germline V gene has CDR1 SGHDT and CDR2 YYEEEE. With 2 bases clipped from V and 4 bases from J, the junction kept 7 bases outside the gene matches. In nucleotides, the CDR3 is TGTGCCAGCAGCTTTTCGGGACAGGGAAGAAATCAGCCCCAGCATTTT. Encoded protein: CASSFSGQGRNQPQHF.

This clone was seen a few times. The genes are TRBV2 and TRBJ2-1; 7 positions match TRBD2. Per the germline V gene, CDR1 is SNHLY and CDR2 is FYNNEI. The CDR3 sequence is 13 residues long. The junction had 0 bases not matched to a gene; V was cut back by 3 bases and J by 4 bases. The CDR3 sequence is CASSDSGYNEQFF. CDR3 coding DNA: TGTGCCAGCAGTGATAGCGGGTACAATGAGCAGTTCTTC.

The CDR3 nucleotides read TGTGCCAGCAGTTTAGGGAATGAGCAGTTCTTC. This sequence encodes CASSLGNEQFF. The chain has TRBV28 and TRBJ2-1; D uncertain. The V end was cut by 2 bases, the J end by 7 bases, with 3 bases between. The CDR3 consists of 11 residues. Germline lookup yields CDR1 MDHEN and CDR2 SYDVKM.

The chain uses TRBV10-2 and TRBJ2-3; D gene uncertain. The CDR3 covers 13 residues. The germline V gene encodes CDR1 WSHSY and CDR2 SAAADI. V shed 3 bases and J shed 5 bases, with 9 bases lying between them. This CDR3 reads CASSDMSLDTQYF. The CDR3 nucleotides are TGCGCCAGCAGTGATATGAGTTTAGATACGCAGTATTTT.

The chain uses TRBV19 and TRBJ2-7; D not resolved. The V gene's germline CDR1 is LNHDA and CDR2 SQIVND (reference sequence). The CDR3 contains 14 residues. Trimming shortened V by 6 bases and J by 0 bases, and 12 bases separated the two germline ends. CDR3 amino acids: CASRPRANSYEQYF. The CDR3 coding sequence is TGTGCCAGTAGACCCCGGGCCAACTCCTACGAGCAGTACTTC.

The chain couples TRBV11-2 to TRBJ2-5, with 8 positions matching TRBD1. The CDR3 contains 15 residues. CDR1 SGHAT and CDR2 FQNNGV come from the germline V gene. V trimming: 5 bases; J trimming: 3 bases; junction bases outside the gene matches: 8. The DNA of the CDR3 is TGTGCCAGCAGCCGGACAGGGTCTATCAAAGAGACCCAGTACTTC. Translated, it gives CASSRTGSIKETQYF.

The chain couples TRBV9 to TRBJ1-3; TRBD1 is a possible D gene (5 bases). CDR1 SGDLS and CDR2 YYNGEE come from the germline V gene. The CDR3 totals 15 residues. Trimming removed 0 bases from V and 7 bases from J, with 14 bases in between. In nucleotides, the CDR3 is TGTGCCAGCAGCGTAGCGGGACGGGTGGGCAACACCATATATTTT. It specifies CASSVAGRVGNTIYF.

The chain employs TRBV19 and TRBJ1-4; D is possibly TRBD1 (5 bases). The V gene lost 3 bases and the J gene lost 8 bases, with 13 bases spanning the gap. The CDR3 spans 14 residues. The V gene's germline CDR1 is LNHDA and CDR2 SQIVND (reference sequence). The CDR3 protein is CASSMGPRWEKLFF. Written as DNA, the CDR3 is TGTGCCAGTAGTATGGGACCCCGGTGGGAAAAACTGTTTTTT. Variable domain in full (rest from reference TRBV19 and TRBJ1-4): DGGITQSPKYLFRKEGQNVTLSCEQNLNHDAMYWYRQDPGQGLRLIYYSQIVNDFQKGDIAEGYSVSREKKESFPLTVTSAQKNPTAFYLCASSMGPRWEKLFFGSGTQLSVL.

The rearrangement links TRBV7-9 to TRBJ2-1; TRBD2 agrees at 16 bases. Germline assignment: CDR1 SEHNR and CDR2 FQNEAQ (reference sequence). CDR3 size: 17 residues. J lost 4 bases, V lost 4 bases, and 4 bases had no gene match. CDR3: CASSSGLAGGGYNEQFF. The CDR3 nucleotides are TGTGCCAGCAGCTCGGGACTAGCGGGAGGGGGGTACAATGAGCAGTTCTTC.

The rearrangement uses TRBV29-1 and TRBJ1-1; TRBD1 agrees at 7 bases. Looked up from germline, CDR1 is SQVTM and CDR2 is ANQGSEA. The CDR3 has 13 amino acids. V was clipped by 7 bases and J by 4 bases; unmatched bases: 9. The CDR3 here is CSAKGQLSTEAFF. DNA of the CDR3: TGCAGCGCTAAGGGACAGCTCTCCACTGAAGCTTTCTTT.

V gene TRBV6-5 combines with J gene TRBJ1-3; TRBD1 agrees at 9 bases. The CDR3 is 15 residues long. The germline V gene encodes CDR1 MNHEY and CDR2 SVGAGI. V dropped 6 bases and J dropped 8; count of bases not matched to a gene: 11. The CDR3: CASSLQGAKKDTIYF. The CDR3 region has the DNA TGTGCCAGCAGCCTACAGGGGGCAAAGAAAGACACCATATATTTT.

The J gene is TRBJ1-5, the V gene TRBV5-5; TRBD1 agrees at 8 bases. Germline V lookup: CDR1 SGHKS, CDR2 YYEKEE (reference sequence). The CDR3 consists of 15 residues. Trimming removed 4 bases from V and 2 bases from J; junction bases left unmatched: 5. Here the CDR3 DNA reads TGTGCCAGCAGCCGCGGACAGGGCCGCAATCAGCCCCAGCATTTT. Its protein product is CASSRGQGRNQPQHF.

The J gene is TRBJ1-1, the V gene TRBV6-5; 10 bases are a match to TRBD1. With V trimmed by 6 bases and J by 11 bases, 3 bases remained unmatched. This CDR3 comprises 11 residues. CDR1 and CDR2 (germline): MNHEY, SVGAGI. CDR3 DNA sequence: TGTGCCAGCAGCCGACAGGGGGCTGCTTTCTTT. Translated: CASSRQGAAFF.

The genes are TRBV11-2 and TRBJ2-1; D gene unclear. V dropped 3 bases and J dropped 0 bases, with 6 bases sitting between them. The CDR3 length is 14 residues. CDR1 is SGHAT, CDR2 FQNNGV, per germline. CDR3 sequence reads: CASSFGSSYNEQFF. The CDR3 bases are TGTGCCAGCAGCTTCGGGTCCTCCTACAATGAGCAGTTCTTC.

The CDR3 DNA reads TGTGCTAGTGGTTTGATGGGGCTGAGCAATCAGCCCCAGCATTTT. Its protein product is CASGLMGLSNQPQHF. The rearrangement joins TRBV12-5 to TRBJ1-5; the D gene is possibly TRBD1 (5 bases). Germline lookup yields CDR1 LGHNT and CDR2 FRNRAP. The V end was cut by 2 bases, the J end by 1 base, with 9 bases between. This CDR3 contains 15 residues.

The V gene is TRBV6-5, the J gene TRBJ1-2; 8 bases map to TRBD1. The CDR3 is 14 amino acids. The germline gives CDR1 MNHEY, CDR2 SVGAGI. Trimming at V came to 4 bases and at J to 7 bases, leaving 8 bases not matched to a gene. CDR3 sequence: CASSLGQAIGGYTF. Here the CDR3 DNA reads TGTGCCAGCAGTTTGGGACAGGCAATCGGTGGCTACACCTTC.